A single sample gave rise to the 29 T cell receptor beta chains below, sequenced in a study of OX40 agonist ivuxolimab in advanced cancers. Profiling relied on immunoSEQ multiplex PCR, and the TCRdb table lists in-frame clones only, not all of them. The data show under 60,000 clones, around 90% seen once. Material: CD4+ or CD8+ T cells sorted from blood, obtained in a trial of the OX40 agonist ivuxolimab. Receptors originate from an adult with an advanced solid tumor such as melanoma, head and neck, liver or kidney cancer.

The chain employs TRBV27 and TRBJ1-1; 7 bases match TRBD1. The CDR3 consists of 16 residues. Germline trimming cut 2 bases from V and 8 bases from J; bases unmatched to any gene: 14. Germline-derived CDR1 and CDR2 are MNHEY and SMNVEV (reference sequence). The CDR3 DNA follows: TGTGCCAGCAGTTTAAGACCGGGCAGGGGGGCGGCAGAAGCTTTCTTT. This encodes CASSLRPGRGAAEAFF.

The chain joins TRBV28 to TRBJ2-7; TRBD1 matches 7 bases. The CDR3 has 14 amino acids. Germline loops: CDR1 MDHEN, CDR2 SYDVKM. Germline trimming cut 6 bases from V and 1 base from J; bases unmatched to any gene: 6. The DNA of the CDR3 is TGTGCCAGCAGGATAACAGGGGAATCCTACGAGCAGTACTTC. As protein: CASRITGESYEQYF.

V is TRBV2 and J is TRBJ2-7, with a tentative D call TRBD1 (5 bases). The CDR3 is 17 residues long. CDR1 is SNHLY, CDR2 FYNNEI, per germline. V was clipped by 6 bases and J by 0 bases, with 21 bases between them. CDR3 amino acids: CASRPTSGLRPSYEQYF. CDR3 DNA sequence: TGTGCCAGCAGACCTACCTCAGGGTTACGGCCCTCCTACGAGCAGTACTTC. Full variable domain (missing parts from reference TRBV2 and TRBJ2-7): EPEVTQTPSHQVTQMGQEVILRCVPISNHLYFYWYRQILGQKVEFLVSFYNNEISEKSEIFDDQFSVERPDGSNFTLKIRSTKLEDSAMYFCASRPTSGLRPSYEQYFGPGTRLTVT.

The rearrangement joins TRBV10-3 to TRBJ2-1; 7 nucleotides match TRBD2. The CDR3 has 15 amino acids. From germline, CDR1 is ENHRY and CDR2 SYGVKD. The V segment lost 4 bases and the J segment 0 bases; nucleotides outside the gene matches: 3. CDR3 residues: CAISGGGTSYNEQFF. The CDR3 region has the DNA TGTGCCATCAGTGGCGGGGGTACCTCCTACAATGAGCAGTTCTTC.

This clone was found once. The chain uses TRBV7-2 and TRBJ2-4; D is tentatively TRBD1 or TRBD2 (5 bases each). Germline V gene sequence: CDR1 SGHTA, CDR2 FQGNSA. V was shortened by 6 bases and J by 8 bases, with 17 bases between the two germline ends. CDR3 length: 14 residues. The CDR3: CASSDSDRGDIQYF. The DNA for the CDR3 is TGTGCCAGCAGTGATAGCGATAGAGGGGACATTCAGTACTTC.

The chain has TRBV2 and TRBJ2-3, with TRBD1 as a possible D gene (6 bases). The CDR3 is 13 amino acids. The V gene's germline CDR1 is SNHLY and CDR2 FYNNEI. V shed 6 bases and J shed 3 bases, with 10 bases lying between them. The CDR3 nucleotides read TGTGCCAGCAGGTTACAGGGAACAGATACGCAGTATTTT. Its protein is CASRLQGTDTQYF.

The chain joins TRBV19 to TRBJ2-5; D might be TRBD2 (6 bases). Trimming took off 7 bases at V and 3 bases at J, with 21 bases between the two ends. The CDR3 is made up of 16 amino acids. CDR1 and CDR2 from the germline V gene are LNHDA and SQIVND (reference sequence). This CDR3 is CASKRHGTDGKETQYF. CDR3 nucleotide sequence: TGTGCCAGTAAAAGACACGGGACTGATGGCAAAGAGACCCAGTACTTC. Full variable domain (rest looked up from reference TRBV19 and TRBJ2-5): DGGITQSPKYLFRKEGQNVTLSCEQNLNHDAMYWYRQDPGQGLRLIYYSQIVNDFQKGDIAEGYSVSREKKESFPLTVTSAQKNPTAFYLCASKRHGTDGKETQYFGPGTRLLVL.

V is TRBV11-3 and J is TRBJ1-3; D unclear. The V end was cut by 1 base, the J end by 0 bases, with 10 bases between. The CDR3 contains 16 residues. Per the germline V gene, CDR1 is SGHNT and CDR2 is YENEEA. The CDR3 DNA follows: TGTGCCAGCAGCTTAGGGGCGCTTGACTCTGGAAACACCATATATTTT. Residues: CASSLGALDSGNTIYF.

The genes are TRBV27 and TRBJ2-2, with 13 bases lining up with TRBD2. From germline, CDR1 is MNHEY and CDR2 SMNVEV (reference sequence). V was pared by 3 bases and J by 1 base, with 8 bases of the junction left unmatched. The CDR3 runs 19 residues. CDR3 loop: CASSFTSGRALGNTGELFF. In DNA, the CDR3 is TGTGCCAGCAGTTTCACTAGCGGGAGGGCCTTGGGGAACACCGGGGAGCTGTTTTTT.

In DNA form, the CDR3 reads TGTGCCACCAGCAGATCCCTCGGGACTGGGTCCTACGAGCAGTACTTC. It yields the protein CATSRSLGTGSYEQYF. J is TRBJ2-7 and V is TRBV15; D is possibly TRBD2 (6 bases). The CDR3 is 16 residues long. CDR1 and CDR2 from the germline V gene are LNHNV and YYDKDF (reference sequence). V dropped 2 bases and J dropped 1 base, with 15 bases sitting between them.

The chain has TRBV6-5 and TRBJ2-1, with 13 nucleotides matching TRBD2. This CDR3 comprises 16 residues. Germline V lookup: CDR1 MNHEY, CDR2 SVGAGI. V dropped 2 bases and J dropped 2; count of bases not matched to a gene: 0. CDR3 sequence (DNA): TGTGCCAGCAGTTACGGGACTAGCGGGGCCTACAATGAGCAGTTCTTC. Its translation is CASSYGTSGAYNEQFF.

The chain employs TRBV5-1 and TRBJ2-2; D unclear. The germline V gene has CDR1 SGHRS and CDR2 YFSETQ. Trimming took 1 base from V and 0 from J, leaving 4 bases between them. There are 14 residues in the CDR3. CDR3 sequence reads: CASSLTSNTGELFF. The CDR3 nucleotides are TGCGCCAGCAGCTTGACCTCGAACACCGGGGAGCTGTTTTTT.

This chain uses TRBV6-4 with TRBJ2-7, with TRBD1 identical over 9 bases. Germline loops: CDR1 MRHNA, CDR2 SNTAGT. V lost 5 bases to trimming and J lost 5 bases; unmatched junction nucleotides: 7. The length of the CDR3 is 14 residues. CDR3 sequence reads: CASSRDRASHEQYF. CDR3 coding DNA: TGTGCCAGCAGTCGGGACAGGGCGTCCCACGAGCAGTACTTC.

The rearrangement uses TRBV28 and TRBJ1-2; 8 bases agree with TRBD1. Germline loops: CDR1 MDHEN, CDR2 SYDVKM. CDR3 size: 15 residues. V lost 6 bases, J lost 7 bases, and 13 bases stayed unmatched. CDR3 sequence reads: CASRLPGTGGSGYTF. The CDR3 nucleotides are TGTGCCAGCAGGCTACCGGGAACAGGGGGGTCTGGCTACACCTTC.

V usage is TRBV28 and J usage is TRBJ1-5; D not certain. This CDR3 has 16 residues. The V and J ends lost 6 bases and 2 bases respectively, with 17 bases between them. CDR1 is MDHEN, CDR2 SYDVKM, per germline. The CDR3 loop is CASRPERVRGNQPQHF. The CDR3 region has the DNA TGTGCCAGCAGGCCCGAGAGGGTGAGGGGCAATCAGCCCCAGCATTTT.

V and J are TRBV6-4 and TRBJ1-1, with 9 bases identical to TRBD1. Looked up from germline, CDR1 is MRHNA and CDR2 is SNTAGT. The CDR3 spans 15 residues. V dropped 6 bases and J dropped 3; count of bases not matched to a gene: 8. The CDR3 protein is CASRNTNRGHTEAFF. CDR3 sequence (DNA): TGTGCCAGCAGGAACACCAACAGGGGGCACACTGAAGCTTTCTTT.

V and J are TRBV7-2 and TRBJ2-5; perhaps TRBD2 as D (5 bases). This CDR3 has 15 residues. With 2 bases removed from V and 2 bases from J, the gap between germline ends came to 12 bases. CDR1 is SGHTA and CDR2 is FQGNSA in the germline V gene. Here the CDR3 DNA reads TGTGCCAGCAGCTTACTCGTGGGGAGACAAGAGACCCAGTACTTC. This codes for CASSLLVGRQETQYF. Combining the CDR3 with reference TRBV7-2 and TRBJ2-5 gives the whole variable domain GAGVSQSPSNKVTEKGKDVELRCDPISGHTALYWYRQSLGQGLEFLIYFQGNSAPDKSGLPSDRFSAERTGGSVSTLTIQRTQQEDSAVYLCASSLLVGRQETQYFGPGTRLLVL.

V is TRBV7-8 and J is TRBJ2-5, with 11 nucleotides matching TRBD2. V was pared by 6 bases and J by 5 bases, with 11 bases of the junction left unmatched. Looked up from germline, CDR1 is SGHVS and CDR2 is FQNEAQ. The CDR3 consists of 16 residues. CDR3 residues: CASRGGKLAGGETQYF. The DNA for the CDR3 is TGTGCCAGCAGGGGGGGGAAGCTAGCGGGAGGTGAGACCCAGTACTTC.

The chain carries TRBV25-1 and TRBJ2-5; tentative D call: TRBD2 (5 bases). This CDR3 has 14 amino acids. Trimming pared 6 bases from V and 5 bases from J, leaving 16 bases between. Germline V gene data show CDR1 as MGHDK and CDR2 as SYGVNS. CDR3 DNA sequence: TGTGCCAGCAGGGGCGACATCGGGGTTGAGACCCAGTACTTC. This translates into CASRGDIGVETQYF.

This clone was seen a single time. The CDR3 here is CASRFQGAELDSPLHF. Written as DNA, the CDR3 is TGTGCCAGCAGATTTCAGGGGGCCGAGTTGGATTCACCCCTCCACTTT. The chain uses TRBV27 and TRBJ1-6; 8 nucleotides agree with TRBD1. J gave up 8 bases and V 6 bases, and 12 bases lay outside the gene matches. The CDR3 totals 16 residues. Germline lookup yields CDR1 MNHEY and CDR2 SMNVEV (reference sequence).

V usage is TRBV27 and J usage is TRBJ1-2, with 7 bases aligning to TRBD1. Unmatched junction bases numbered 3, after V lost 5 bases and J lost 6 bases. The V gene's germline CDR1 is MNHEY and CDR2 SMNVEV (reference sequence). CDR3 length: 12 amino acids. The CDR3, as DNA: TGTGCCAGCAGTCCAGGGGGAGATGGCTACACCTTC. Translating it yields CASSPGGDGYTF.

This chain links TRBV28 with TRBJ1-5; D not resolved. In germline, CDR1 is MDHEN, CDR2 SYDVKM. Trimming pared 6 bases from V and 6 bases from J, leaving 9 bases between. The CDR3 has 12 amino acids. This CDR3 is CASRWGGQPQHF. The CDR3 nucleotides read TGTGCCAGCAGATGGGGTGGTCAGCCCCAGCATTTT.

The J gene is TRBJ2-3, the V gene TRBV9, with 12 positions matching TRBD1. The CDR3 length is 16 residues. The germline CDR1 and CDR2 sequences are SGDLS and YYNGEE. The trim removed 2 bases at V and 5 bases at J, leaving 6 bases unmatched. Here the CDR3 reads CASSVRDRGPEDTQYF. DNA for the CDR3: TGTGCCAGCAGCGTCCGGGACAGGGGGCCGGAAGATACGCAGTATTTT.

This clone was seen a few times. The V call is TRBV5-6, the J call TRBJ1-5; weak D call: TRBD1 (6 bases). The V gene lost 0 bases and the J gene lost 6 bases, with 13 bases spanning the gap. The CDR3 runs to 15 residues. CDR1 is SGHDT, CDR2 YYEEEE, per germline. The CDR3, as DNA: TGTGCCAGCAGCTTGGACAGGGCCCGGGGTCAGCCCCAGCATTTT. As protein: CASSLDRARGQPQHF. The full variable domain, in which reference TRBV5-6 and TRBJ1-5 provide the parts outside the CDR3, is DAGVTQSPTHLIKTRGQQVTLRCSPKSGHDTVSWYQQALGQGPQFIFQYYEEEERQRGNFPDRFSGHQFPNYSSELNVNALLLGDSALYLCASSLDRARGQPQHFGDGTRLSIL.

The genes are TRBV15 and TRBJ2-1, with 8 bases that match TRBD2. This CDR3 has 15 residues. From germline, CDR1 is LNHNV and CDR2 YYDKDF (reference sequence). The trim removed 0 bases at V and 6 bases at J, leaving 4 bases unmatched. The DNA of the CDR3 is TGTGCCACCAGCAGAGATCCAGGACTAGCCAATGAGCAGTTCTTC. It is translated as CATSRDPGLANEQFF.

V usage is TRBV11-3 and J usage is TRBJ1-2; a possible D gene is TRBD1 (6 bases). Germline-derived CDR1 and CDR2 are SGHNT and YENEEA. V lost 2 bases, J lost 6 bases, and 10 bases lay in between. This CDR3 comprises 13 residues. The CDR3 nucleotides read TGTGCCAGCAGCTTATACGGGGGCGATGGCTACACCTTC. Residues: CASSLYGGDGYTF.

The genes are TRBV27 and TRBJ1-6, with a possible D match to TRBD1 (6 bases). The CDR3 loop spans 16 amino acids. Germline CDR1 reads MNHEY; CDR2 reads SMNVEV (reference sequence). Trimming removed 4 bases at V and 2 bases at J, with 12 bases between. The CDR3 spells CASSSTGITYNSPLHF. In DNA form, the CDR3 reads TGTGCCAGCAGTTCCACAGGGATCACCTATAATTCACCCCTCCACTTT.

A single count supports this clone. The rearrangement joins TRBV7-2 to TRBJ1-1; D not resolved. The CDR3 consists of 14 residues. In germline, CDR1 is SGHTA, CDR2 FQGNSA. V shed 5 bases and J shed 1 base, with 11 bases lying between them. The CDR3 is CASSIQHRNTEAFF. CDR3 in DNA: TGTGCCAGCAGCATCCAACACCGGAACACTGAAGCTTTCTTT.

This clone was counted a single time. The rearrangement uses TRBV19 and TRBJ1-2; TRBD1 might be the D (5 bases). The V gene lost 9 bases and the J gene lost 1 base, with 9 bases spanning the gap. Per germline, CDR1 LNHDA and CDR2 SQIVND (reference sequence). This CDR3 has 12 amino acids. CDR3 in DNA: TGTGCCAGCATGACAGTTAACTATGGCTACACCTTC. Translated, it gives CASMTVNYGYTF.